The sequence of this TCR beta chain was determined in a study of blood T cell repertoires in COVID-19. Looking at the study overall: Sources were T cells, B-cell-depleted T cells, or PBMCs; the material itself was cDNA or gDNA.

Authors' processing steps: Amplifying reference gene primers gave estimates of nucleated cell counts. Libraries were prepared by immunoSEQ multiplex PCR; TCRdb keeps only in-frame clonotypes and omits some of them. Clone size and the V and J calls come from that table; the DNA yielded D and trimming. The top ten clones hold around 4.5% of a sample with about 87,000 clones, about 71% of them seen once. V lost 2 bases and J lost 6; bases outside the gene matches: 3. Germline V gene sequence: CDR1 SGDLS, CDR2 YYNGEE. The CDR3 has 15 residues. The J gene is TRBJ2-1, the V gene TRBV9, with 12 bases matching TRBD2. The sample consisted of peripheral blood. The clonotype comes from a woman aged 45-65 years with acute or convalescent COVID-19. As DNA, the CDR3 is TGTGCCAGCAGCGTCTCGGGACTAGCGGGCAATGAGCAGTTCTTC. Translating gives CASSVSGLAGNEQFF.